The 13 T cell receptor beta chains in this list originate from one sample, sequenced in a study of vaccination and CD4 T cells after COVID-19. The treatment is: roughly 11-day PBMC culture with coronavirus spike peptide pools or control peptides (ViraFEST assay). Those CD4+ T cells from the unexposed donor predate the COVID-19 pandemic (2011-2018). Sequencing of cultured CD4+ T cell DNA used the Oncomine TCR Beta short-read assay. In TCRdb, the PCR reads were re-called with MiXCR into one record per CDR3 protein. The sample has just over 6,000 distinct CDR3 sequences; around 48% are singletons. What these receptors recognize is not known. What was sequenced was CD4+ T cells from blood, cultured in vitro. Every receptor here comes from a human donor in good health.

This clonotype has just a few counts. The chain couples TRBV6-2 or TRBV6-3 to TRBJ1-1; D remains unclear. CDR1 MNHEY and CDR2 SVGEGT come from the germline V gene. This CDR3 spans 12 amino acids. Trimming took off 0 bases at V and 7 bases at J, with 6 bases between the two ends. The chain's CDR3 is CASSYSQIEAFF. CDR3 coding DNA: TGTGCCAGCAGTTACTCACAAATTGAAGCTTTCTTT.

V usage is TRBV12-3 or TRBV12-4 and J usage is TRBJ1-5; tentative D call: TRBD1 (5 bases). The CDR3 runs to 14 residues. The V and J ends lost 3 bases and 6 bases respectively, with 12 bases between them. DNA of the CDR3: TGTGCCAGCAGTTTCGGGCAGGGTAGTCAGCCCCAGCATTTT. Translating it yields CASSFGQGSQPQHF.

This chain links TRBV30 with TRBJ2-5; 8 bases map to TRBD2. The CDR3 runs 16 residues. V trimming: 0 bases; J trimming: 1 base; junction bases outside the gene matches: 7. Germline-derived CDR1 and CDR2 are GTSNPN and SVGIG (reference sequence). CDR3 region: CAWSVGIAGTQETQYF. The CDR3 nucleotides are TGTGCCTGGAGTGTGGGTATAGCGGGGACCCAAGAGACCCAGTACTTC.

This chain's CDR3 is CASSRTDIKQFF. The CDR3 DNA sequence: TGTGCCAGCAGCCGGACGGACATAAAGCAGTTCTTC. J is TRBJ2-1 and V is TRBV7-9, with D perhaps TRBD1 (5 bases). Germline loops: CDR1 SEHNR, CDR2 FQNEAQ (reference sequence). CDR3 length: 12 residues. V gave up 5 bases and J gave up 11 bases, with 13 bases separating them.

This clonotype was seen only a few times. The chain employs TRBV15 and TRBJ2-7, with D possibly called TRBD1 or TRBD2 (6 bases each). V shed 5 bases and J shed 6 bases, with 20 bases lying between them. The CDR3 covers 15 residues. Germline V gene lookup returns CDR1 LNHNV and CDR2 YYDKDF (reference sequence). In DNA, the CDR3 is TGTGCCACCAGCGCCGGGGGACCAGGGGATCCCGAGCAGTACTTC. Translated: CATSAGGPGDPEQYF. Full variable domain (remainder filled in from reference TRBV15 and TRBJ2-7): DAMVIQNPRYQVTQFGKPVTLSCSQTLNHNVMYWYQQKSSQAPKLLFHYYDKDFNNEADTPDNFQSRRPNTSFCFLDIRSPGLGDTAMYLCATSAGGPGDPEQYFGPGTRLTVT.

The chain couples TRBV10-3 to TRBJ2-3; TRBD2 matches 9 bases. CDR3 length equals 16 residues. The germline V gene encodes CDR1 ENHRY and CDR2 SYGVKD. V shed 5 bases and J 4 bases; nucleotides not matched to a gene: 10. The CDR3, as DNA: TGTGCCATCAGTACTCTGCGGGGGGGTGGAGCAGATACGCAGTATTTT. Translation gives CAISTLRGGGADTQYF.

A few counts support this clonotype. In nucleotides, the CDR3 is TGTGCCAGTAGTTTATTCGGCGGGGCCAGCTCCTACAATGAGCAGTTCTTC. This sequence encodes CASSLFGGASSYNEQFF. J is TRBJ2-1 and V is TRBV19; tentatively, D is TRBD2 (6 bases). Germline V gives CDR1 LNHDA, CDR2 SQIVND (reference sequence). Trimming shortened V by 5 bases and J by 0 bases, and 17 bases separated the two germline ends. This CDR3 has 17 amino acids.

The chain has TRBV11-1 and TRBJ2-5, with 7 positions matching TRBD2. Germline V gene lookup returns CDR1 SGHAT and CDR2 FQDESV (reference sequence). The CDR3 covers 13 residues. J lost 1 base, V lost 7 bases, and 3 bases had no gene match. CDR3 sequence (DNA): TGTGCCAGCATGATAGCGGGCCAAGAGACCCAGTACTTC. Its protein is CASMIAGQETQYF.

This clonotype was seen just once. This rearrangement joins TRBV18 to TRBJ2-3; 8 positions match TRBD2. The CDR3 has 15 amino acids. In germline, CDR1 is KGHSH, CDR2 LQKENI. The V gene end was trimmed by 6 bases and the J gene end by 2 bases; junction bases not matched to a gene: 7. The CDR3 nucleotides are TGTGCCAGCTCCTTAACTAGCGGCTTCACAGATACGCAGTATTTT. Translation: CASSLTSGFTDTQYF.

The chain joins TRBV5-1 to TRBJ2-5, with D maybe TRBD2 (5 bases). This CDR3 has 16 residues. Between the trimmed V and J ends, which lost 4 bases and 2 bases, there was a span of 18 bases. The germline CDR1 and CDR2 sequences are SGHRS and YFSETQ. The DNA for the CDR3 is TGCGCCAGCAGCACGAAGCGGCAGGATCCACAAGAGACCCAGTACTTC. Amino acid sequence: CASSTKRQDPQETQYF. Combining the CDR3 with reference TRBV5-1 and TRBJ2-5 gives the whole variable domain KAGVTQTPRYLIKTRGQQVTLSCSPISGHRSVSWYQQTPGQGLQFLFEYFSETQRNKGNFPGRFSGRQFSNSRSEMNVSTLELGDSALYLCASSTKRQDPQETQYFGPGTRLLVL.

This clonotype was recorded a few times. The chain joins TRBV7-8 to TRBJ1-5; a possible D gene is TRBD1 (6 bases). Trimming cost V 1 base and J 6 bases, with 13 bases left between them. Germline V gene sequence: CDR1 SGHVS, CDR2 FQNEAQ. The CDR3 totals 15 residues. The CDR3 loop reads CASSLGTEGSQPQHF. The DNA for the CDR3 is TGTGCCAGCAGCTTAGGGACAGAAGGGAGTCAGCCCCAGCATTTT.

This chain connects TRBV12-3 or TRBV12-4 to TRBJ1-2; tentatively, D is TRBD1 (5 bases). The CDR3 has 16 residues. V was clipped by 6 bases and J by 4 bases, with 21 bases between them. The CDR3 here is CASRGGGGSGRYGYTF. In nucleotides, the CDR3 is TGTGCCAGCAGGGGGGGGGGAGGGAGCGGGCGCTATGGCTACACCTTC.

This chain links TRBV19 with TRBJ1-5, with D uncertain. This CDR3 region has 14 residues. CDR1 LNHDA and CDR2 SQIVND come from the germline V gene (reference sequence). Trimming removed 5 bases at V and 2 bases at J, with 10 bases between. Here the CDR3 DNA reads TGTGCCAGTAGTCCTACGGTAGGCAATCAGCCCCAGCATTTT. It specifies CASSPTVGNQPQHF. Supplemented by reference TRBV19 and TRBJ1-5, the full variable domain reads DGGITQSPKYLFRKEGQNVTLSCEQNLNHDAMYWYRQDPGQGLRLIYYSQIVNDFQKGDIAEGYSVSREKKESFPLTVTSAQKNPTAFYLCASSPTVGNQPQHFGDGTRLSIL.